The entry below describes one T cell receptor (beta chain). The sample originates from a study of control samples from healthy donors and cancer patients. The repertoire was sequenced with immunoSEQ multiplex PCR; TCRdb's copy has only in-frame clones and lacks some. The repertoire holds over 85,000 clones, with 90% to 95% as singletons. The V and J ends lost 8 bases and 5 bases respectively, with 16 bases between them. The CDR3 is 14 amino acids. Germline V CDR1 and CDR2: ENHRY, SYGVKD. Specimen: blood. This sequence originates from a woman aged 18-29 years in good health. The chain has TRBV10-3 and TRBJ2-1; D possibly uses TRBD1 or TRBD2 (6 bases each). CDR3: CAICPGGGNNEQFF. The CDR3 nucleotides read TGTGCCATCTGCCCCGGGGGCGGCAACAATGAGCAGTTCTTC.